Following are 32 T cell receptor beta chains from one sample sequenced in a study of T cells after yellow fever vaccination. TCRdb re-derived calls from the 5' RACE reads in MiXCR, one entry per CDR3 protein. The sample contains about 370,000 distinct CDR3 sequences, approximately 10% of which appear only once. The specimen was PBMCs, collected on the day of the first yellow fever vaccination. The receptors derive from a man aged 18-30 years who received the YFV17D yellow fever vaccine.

The chain joins TRBV7-3 to TRBJ2-1, with 8 bases fitting TRBD2. Losses at the gene ends were 6 bases for V and 8 bases for J; bases not matched to a gene: 12. CDR1 is SGHTA, CDR2 FQGTGA, per germline. The CDR3 is made up of 15 amino acids. CDR3 sequence (DNA): TGTGCCAGCAGGGTTCCGAGCGGGGGCGGGGATGAGCAGTTCTTC. Its translation: CASRVPSGGGDEQFF.

This clonotype was counted a few times. The J gene is TRBJ1-6, the V gene TRBV9; D possibly corresponds to TRBD1 (5 bases). CDR1 and CDR2 from the germline V gene are SGDLS and YYNGEE. CDR3 length equals 14 residues. V lost 0 bases to trimming and J lost 8 bases, with 9 bases between them. The CDR3 region is CASSVENRHSPLHF. The CDR3 nucleotides read TGTGCCAGCAGCGTAGAGAACAGGCATTCACCCCTCCACTTT. Full variable domain (missing parts from reference TRBV9 and TRBJ1-6): DSGVTQTPKHLITATGQRVTLRCSPRSGDLSVYWYQQSLDQGLQFLIQYYNGEERAKGNILERFSAQQFPDLHSELNLSSLELGDSALYFCASSVENRHSPLHFGNGTRLTVT.

There are a few counts of this clonotype. This chain links TRBV19 with TRBJ2-3; D is unresolved. CDR1 and CDR2 from the germline V gene are LNHDA and SQIVND (reference sequence). The CDR3 spans 14 residues. V lost 3 bases and J lost 2, with 9 bases in between. CDR3 in DNA: TGTGCCAGTAGTATGGTTCGGCCCACAGATACGCAGTATTTT. It translates to CASSMVRPTDTQYF.

This clonotype was recorded many times. The chain links TRBV12-3 or TRBV12-4 to TRBJ2-7; TRBD1 agrees at 9 bases. This CDR3 comprises 16 residues. V lost 1 base, J lost 5 bases, and 9 bases stayed unmatched. CDR3 nucleotides: TGTGCCAGCAGTTTAGATGGTACAGGGGGCAACGACGAGCAGTACGTC. Its translation: CASSLDGTGGNDEQYV.

This clonotype has more than one count but fewer than ten. The V gene is TRBV15, the J gene TRBJ2-1, with TRBD2 matching 8 bases. CDR3 length: 16 residues. Germline assignment: CDR1 LNHNV and CDR2 YYDKDF (reference sequence). V dropped 0 bases and J dropped 7; count of bases not matched to a gene: 8. CDR3 DNA sequence: TGTGCCACCAGCAGAGAGTCTACCGGGGGGGCGAATGAGCAGTTCTTC. This encodes CATSRESTGGANEQFF.

In its sample, this clonotype was seen a few times. The rearrangement uses TRBV4-1 and TRBJ1-5; D call uncertain. The CDR3 runs to 14 residues. V dropped 0 bases and J dropped 5 bases, with 8 bases sitting between them. Germline values: CDR1 MGHRA, CDR2 YSYEKL. The CDR3 sequence is CASSQDLRDQPQHF. In DNA, the CDR3 is TGCGCCAGCAGCCAAGATTTACGTGATCAGCCCCAGCATTTT.

The chain recombines TRBV21-1 with TRBJ2-3. TRBV21-1 constitutes a pseudogene. CDR3 size: 11 residues. The CDR3 nucleotides read TGTGCCAGCAGCGGTTGGAATACGCAGTATTTT. Translated: CASSGWNTQYF.

This clonotype is categorized as medium-sized. This chain joins TRBV7-2 and TRBJ2-3, with 8 bases identical to TRBD2. The germline CDR1 and CDR2 sequences are SGHTA and FQGNSA. Trimming removed 5 bases from V and 1 base from J; junction bases left unmatched: 5. This CDR3 has 15 residues. In DNA, the CDR3 is TGTGCCAGCAGCGTTGGACTAGCCCGCACAGATACGCAGTATTTT. It encodes CASSVGLARTDTQYF.

This clonotype occurred a few times. The chain employs TRBV15 and TRBJ2-7, with D unclear. V lost 1 base to trimming and J lost 0 bases, with 13 bases between them. This CDR3 contains 16 residues. Per germline, CDR1 LNHNV and CDR2 YYDKDF (reference sequence). DNA of the CDR3: TGTGCCACCAGCAGAGCTTCGAGACGGAGCTCCTACGAGCAGTACTTC. Its protein is CATSRASRRSSYEQYF.

This rearrangement joins TRBV7-2 to TRBJ2-3, with 12 bases aligning to TRBD2. Germline V CDR1 and CDR2: SGHTA, FQGNSA. The V and J ends lost 2 bases and 3 bases, in that order; junction bases with no gene match: 9. The CDR3 covers 18 residues. In DNA, the CDR3 is TGTGCCAGCAGCTTACCACTAGCGGGGGGTGGGAGAACAGATACGCAGTATTTT. Amino acids: CASSLPLAGGGRTDTQYF.

There are a few counts of this clonotype. The chain carries TRBV20-1 and TRBJ1-5; D unresolved. This CDR3 has 12 residues. Germline V gene lookup returns CDR1 DFQATT and CDR2 SNEGSKA (reference sequence). The ends were cut back, 3 bases at V and 3 bases at J, with 6 bases in the middle. The DNA of the CDR3 is TGCAGTGCTAGCCCTCTCAATCAGCCCCAGCATTTT. It yields the protein CSASPLNQPQHF.

V gene TRBV6-5 combines with J gene TRBJ2-2, with TRBD2 identical over 7 bases. V lost 0 bases, J lost 8 bases, and 12 bases stayed unmatched. Per the germline V gene, CDR1 is MNHEY and CDR2 is SVGAGI. The CDR3 totals 17 residues. CDR3 nucleotide sequence: TGTGCCAGCAGTTACTCGTCCGTTACTAGCGACTATGGGGAGCTGTTTTTT. As protein: CASSYSSVTSDYGELFF.

This clonotype has just a few counts. The chain joins TRBV6-2 or TRBV6-3 to TRBJ1-2; D is unclear. Per the germline V gene, CDR1 is MNHEY and CDR2 is SVGEGT. With 0 bases removed from V and 0 bases from J, the gap between germline ends came to 14 bases. The CDR3 spans 17 residues. The CDR3 DNA is TGTGCCAGCAGTTACTCAAGTCGCCAGGAATCTAACTATGGCTACACCTTC. Protein product: CASSYSSRQESNYGYTF.

This clonotype was counted a few times. The chain is built from TRBV29-1 and TRBJ2-3, with 11 bases aligning to TRBD2. Germline assignment: CDR1 SQVTM and CDR2 ANQGSEA. The CDR3 runs to 14 residues. With 7 bases clipped from V and 2 bases from J, the junction kept 5 bases outside the gene matches. The CDR3 DNA reads as TGCAGCGCCCGACTAGCGGGGTTCACAGATACGCAGTATTTT. Protein sequence: CSARLAGFTDTQYF.

The V gene is TRBV12-3 or TRBV12-4, the J gene TRBJ1-4; the D gene is possibly TRBD1 (5 bases). Trimming removed 5 bases from V and 8 bases from J, with 15 bases in between. This CDR3 has 14 amino acids. The CDR3 is CASSPGLSHEKLFF. The CDR3 DNA is TGTGCCAGCAGTCCAGGGTTAAGCCACGAAAAACTGTTTTTT.

The chain employs TRBV11-2 and TRBJ2-5; 10 nucleotides match TRBD2. CDR1 is SGHAT and CDR2 is FQNNGV in the germline V gene. V shed 5 bases, J shed 0 bases, and the junction held 6 bases outside the gene matches. This CDR3 is built from 16 residues. CDR3 protein: CASSAWTSGDQETQYF. The CDR3 nucleotides are TGTGCCAGCAGCGCCTGGACTAGCGGAGACCAAGAGACCCAGTACTTC.

V is TRBV19 and J is TRBJ1-2; D is ambiguous. The V end lost 4 bases, the J end lost 8 bases, and 17 bases lay between the germline ends. Germline V gene sequence: CDR1 LNHDA, CDR2 SQIVND (reference sequence). The CDR3 is made up of 14 amino acids. As DNA, the CDR3 is TGTGCCAGTAGTACCCCGGGAGGGCCCTTGGGCTACACCTTC. Amino acid sequence: CASSTPGGPLGYTF.

The rearrangement joins TRBV24-1 to TRBJ1-5; D is unresolved. CDR3 length: 13 amino acids. The germline V and J ends were trimmed by 8 bases and 1 base, with 8 bases remaining between them. Germline lookup yields CDR1 KGHDR and CDR2 SFDVKD. Here the CDR3 reads CATNRDSNQPQHF. As DNA, the CDR3 is TGTGCCACCAACCGAGACAGCAATCAGCCCCAGCATTTT.

Comment on this clonotype: A junction end diverges from the germline sequence, so it may reflect a read error. The chain carries TRBV20-1 and TRBJ1-1, with D unresolved. The CDR3 is 13 residues long. CDR1 DFQATT and CDR2 SNEGSKA come from the germline V gene (reference sequence). CDR3 sequence reads: CSAREALDTEAFF. CDR3 nucleotide sequence: TGCAGTGCCAGAGAGGCTCTTGACACTGAAGCTTTCTTT.

This chain connects TRBV6-5 to TRBJ1-5; D remains ambiguous. Looked up from germline, CDR1 is MNHEY and CDR2 is SVGAGI. The CDR3 length is 14 residues. Deletions cut 2 bases from V and 8 bases from J, with 13 bases between. The CDR3 nucleotides read TGTGCCAGCAGTTACCCAACACCGGCCGAGCCCCAGCATTTT. Translation: CASSYPTPAEPQHF.

There are a few counts of this clonotype. This chain uses TRBV12-3 or TRBV12-4 with TRBJ2-7; TRBD2 might be the D (5 bases). V gave up 8 bases and J gave up 5 bases, with 19 bases separating them. The CDR3 has 14 residues. The CDR3 DNA sequence: TGTGCCAGCGGGAACCGAGGACTCCCCGACGAGCAGTACTTC. Its protein product is CASGNRGLPDEQYF.

The genes are TRBV4-1 and TRBJ1-5, with D unresolved. Looked up from germline, CDR1 is MGHRA and CDR2 is YSYEKL. The CDR3 has 16 amino acids. The germline V and J ends were trimmed by 4 bases and 1 base, with 14 bases remaining between them. Here the CDR3 reads CASSPIEGISNQPQHF. The CDR3 region has the DNA TGCGCCAGCAGCCCCATCGAAGGGATCAGCAATCAGCCCCAGCATTTT.

Only a few counts were recorded for this clonotype. The V call is TRBV6-5, the J call TRBJ1-2, with D unresolved. CDR3 length equals 12 residues. Deletions cut 2 bases from V and 7 bases from J, with 8 bases between. Germline values: CDR1 MNHEY, CDR2 SVGAGI. The CDR3, as DNA: TGTGCCAGCAGTTACCCCGAACCTGGCTACACCTTC. It specifies CASSYPEPGYTF.

The rearrangement links TRBV11-2 to TRBJ2-1, with 15 bases identical to TRBD2. The CDR3 consists of 17 residues. Germline lookup yields CDR1 SGHAT and CDR2 FQNNGV. V lost 4 bases to trimming and J lost 8 bases; unmatched junction nucleotides: 9. The CDR3 coding sequence is TGTGCCAGCAGCTCGATAAGGACTAGCGGGGGGGTCTATGAGCAGTTCTTC. Translated: CASSSIRTSGGVYEQFF.

This clonotype came up many times. The V gene is TRBV4-1, the J gene TRBJ2-3; unclear D gene. The CDR3 length is 19 residues. The V end was cut by 0 bases, the J end by 2 bases, with 21 bases between. Germline lookup yields CDR1 MGHRA and CDR2 YSYEKL. The CDR3 sequence is CASSQEQPAETALTDTQYF. The CDR3 region has the DNA TGCGCCAGCAGCCAAGAACAGCCCGCCGAAACCGCCCTCACAGATACGCAGTATTTT.

The sample holds one count of this clonotype. V gene TRBV18 combines with J gene TRBJ1-2, with D perhaps matching TRBD1 (5 bases). CDR1 is KGHSH, CDR2 LQKENI, per germline. This CDR3 has 13 residues. Trimming took off 3 bases at V and 6 bases at J, with 11 bases between the two ends. This CDR3 is CASSPAGLDGYTF. In DNA, the CDR3 is TGTGCCAGCTCACCTGCAGGGTTGGATGGCTACACCTTC.

The chain employs TRBV4-3 and TRBJ1-2; the D is unclear. V lost 1 base and J 4 bases, leaving 10 bases between the germline ends. The CDR3 has 14 amino acids. Germline V gene sequence: CDR1 LGHNA, CDR2 YSLEER. For the CDR3, the DNA is TGCGCCAGCAGCCAAGGAGTACAGAGCTATGGCTACACCTTC. Its translation is CASSQGVQSYGYTF.

About this clonotype itself: A much larger clone sits a single nucleotide away, making a read error possible. The genes are TRBV21-1 and TRBJ1-4; TRBD1 is the table's D call, not checked against the DNA. TRBV21-1 is a listed pseudogene. The CDR3 length is 17 residues. The CDR3 here is CASSSLRRGVRNEKLSF. CDR3 DNA: TGTGCCAGCAGCTCTCTTCGACGGGGGGTGAGAAATGAAAAACTGTCTTTT.

This clonotype appeared a few times. The genes are TRBV6-2 or TRBV6-3 and TRBJ2-5, with 10 nucleotides matching TRBD1. From germline, CDR1 is MNHEY and CDR2 SVGEGT. J was trimmed by 4 bases and V by 6 bases; bases with no gene match: 17. The CDR3 totals 18 residues. The CDR3: CASSSGLSTGGRTETQYF. For the CDR3, the DNA is TGTGCCAGCAGCTCAGGCCTCTCGACAGGGGGCAGGACAGAGACCCAGTACTTC.

This chain links TRBV11-2 with TRBJ2-3; 7 nucleotides line up with TRBD2. V was clipped by 0 bases and J by 3 bases; unmatched bases: 3. Germline V CDR1 and CDR2: SGHAT, FQNNGV. The CDR3 has 15 residues. CDR3 sequence: CASSLELAITDTQYF. The CDR3, as DNA: TGTGCCAGCAGCTTAGAACTAGCGATAACAGATACGCAGTATTTT. The entire variable domain, with the rest obtained from reference TRBV11-2 and TRBJ2-3, is as follows: EAGVAQSPRYKIIEKRQSVAFWCNPISGHATLYWYQQILGQGPKLLIQFQNNGVVDDSQLPKDRFSAERLKGVDSTLKIQPAKLEDSAVYLCASSLELAITDTQYFGPGTRLTVL.

The sample holds a few counts of this clonotype. This chain links TRBV20-1 with TRBJ1-5, with TRBD1 matching over 7 bases. The CDR3 length is 16 residues. CDR1 and CDR2 (germline): DFQATT, SNEGSKA (reference sequence). V trimming: 2 bases; J trimming: 7 bases; junction bases outside the gene matches: 14. The CDR3 nucleotides are TGCAGTGCTAGACCTTTGACAGGGTTCGGTCCCCAGCCCCAGCATTTT. Protein product: CSARPLTGFGPQPQHF.

The V and J genes are TRBV5-1 and TRBJ1-2; the D is unclear. Germline V lookup: CDR1 SGHRS, CDR2 YFSETQ. The CDR3 is 12 amino acids. Trimming left V 4 bases short and J 6 bases short, with 10 bases between. CDR3 in amino acids: CASSPGNDGYTF. The CDR3 DNA follows: TGCGCCAGCAGCCCGGGGAATGATGGCTACACCTTC.